Below are 3 T cell receptor beta chains sequenced from a single sample in a study of blood T cell repertoires in COVID-19. Sequencing used immunoSEQ multiplex PCR; TCRdb keeps in-frame clones, though not all of them. This sample has about 210,000 clones, with roughly 80% found just once. Input material: peripheral blood. Source of these receptors: a woman between 65 and 79 years old with COVID-19, enrolled during active disease.

This chain connects TRBV6-2 or TRBV6-3 to TRBJ1-1, with 11 bases matching TRBD1. Per the germline V gene, CDR1 is MNHEY and CDR2 is SVGEGT. This CDR3 comprises 20 residues. After removal of 4 bases from V and 5 bases from J, the junction contained 21 bases not matched to a gene. The CDR3 DNA is TGTGCCAGCAGTTTCCCGAATCAAGCCGGGACAGGGGGGCGGAGGACTGAAGCTTTCTTT. It encodes CASSFPNQAGTGGRRTEAFF.

In this sample, this clone turned up once. V usage is TRBV7-3 and J usage is TRBJ2-2; 9 bases fit TRBD1. CDR1 and CDR2 (germline): SGHTA, FQGTGA. V was clipped by 6 bases and J by 2 bases; unmatched bases: 1. The CDR3 totals 14 residues. CDR3 nucleotides: TGTGCCAGCAGGACAGGGGGTAACACCGGGGAGCTGTTTTTT. Translation gives CASRTGGNTGELFF. The full variable domain, rest sourced from reference TRBV7-3 and TRBJ2-2, is GAGVSQTPSNKVTEKGKYVELRCDPISGHTALYWYRQSLGQGPEFLIYFQGTGAADDSGLPNDRFFAVRPEGSVSTLKIQRTERGDSAVYLCASRTGGNTGELFFGEGSRLTVL.

This clone was seen just once. The sample contains more than one DNA sequence encoding this CDR3. The CDR3 nucleotides are TGTGCCAGCTCACCGGGACAGCAAGAGACCCAGTACTTC. Protein: CASSPGQQETQYF. The genes are TRBV18 and TRBJ2-5, with 7 bases matching TRBD1. CDR1 KGHSH and CDR2 LQKENI come from the germline V gene. This CDR3 has 13 residues. After removal of 3 bases from V and 2 bases from J, the junction contained 0 bases not matched to a gene.